A selection of T cell receptor beta chains follows, all from one sample in a study of a mutant IDH1 vaccine in newly diagnosed glioma. TCRdb's table, derived via immunoSEQ multiplex PCR, lists solely in-frame clones and lacks some. The sample records roughly 57,000 clones, roughly 90% being singletons. Which antigens these TCRs recognize remains unknown. The sample in question was PBMCs, obtained from a glioma patient whose treatment included an IDH1 peptide vaccine. These receptors were taken from a man in his forties with glioma. CDR3s include the opening cysteine and the closing phenylalanine or tryptophan. Fields, in order: V gene, clone size, J gene, D gene, CDR3 protein. A D gene is named only where the DNA matches it firmly. Clone size appears in some rows only: once, few, many, or a class for an expanded clone.

TRBV29-1,.,TRBJ2-7,TRBD1,CSVGTGGYGEQYF
TRBV5-1,.,TRBJ1-1,TRBD1,CASSERTGIADTEAFF
TRBV7-3,.,TRBJ1-1,TRBD1,CASSLGPGQGITEAFF
TRBV5-1,.,TRBJ2-5,TRBD1,CASSLAPTGGRETQYF
TRBV19,.,TRBJ2-1,.,CASSIGRGNEQFF
TRBV5-4,.,TRBJ1-2,TRBD1,CASSLVDREISGYTF
TRBV5-6,.,TRBJ1-2,.,CASSFGVANYGYTF
TRBV9,.,TRBJ2-7,.,CASSQARVQGEQYF
TRBV5-8,.,TRBJ2-1,TRBD1,CASSSNRDSLNGEQFF
TRBV10-3,.,TRBJ1-6,.,CAISEGLNSPLHF
TRBV7-2,once,TRBJ1-1,.,CASSLQGRNTEAFF
TRBV2,.,TRBJ1-6,.,CASRAGLSSYNSPLHF
TRBV2,.,TRBJ2-3,.,CASRGMRGTDTQYF
TRBV19,once,TRBJ1-1,TRBD1,CASSRDRVNTEAFF
TRBV6-4,medium-sized,TRBJ1-1,.,CATQTGDNTEAFF
TRBV5-4,.,TRBJ2-1,.,CASSITQGRHEQFF
TRBV7-9,.,TRBJ1-1,.,CASSSRGQLNTEAFF
TRBV2,.,TRBJ1-4,TRBD1,CASSRDRATNEKLFF
TRBV18,.,TRBJ2-2,TRBD2,CASSRGLAGVGTGELFF
TRBV5-1,.,TRBJ2-3,TRBD2,CASATRGGGRLDTQYF
TRBV5-6,.,TRBJ1-2,TRBD1,CASSRAGTGALKGYTF
TRBV5-1,.,TRBJ2-3,TRBD1,CASSFLPGQGYADTQYF
TRBV28,.,TRBJ1-5,.,CASSLKGGLRYQPQHF
TRBV19,.,TRBJ2-5,TRBD2,CASRATSGGRETQYF
TRBV7-2,.,TRBJ2-7,.,CASSLGLISYEQYF
TRBV7-3,.,TRBJ1-1,.,CASSLGPQVNTEAFF
TRBV11-2,.,TRBJ1-1,.,CASSLGLNTEAFF
TRBV19,.,TRBJ2-3,TRBD2,CASSPTSGLPDTQYF
TRBV28,.,TRBJ2-7,.,CASSLSRGRTYEQYF
TRBV28,.,TRBJ2-4,.,CASSDNWGKNIQYF
TRBV19,.,TRBJ1-3,.,CASSTGAGARGGNTIYF
TRBV5-1,.,TRBJ1-1,TRBD1,CASSSLQAGGVEAFF
TRBV28,.,TRBJ2-6,TRBD2,CASSFPGTSVLGGANVLTF
TRBV6-5,.,TRBJ1-2,.,CASSYREKGYGYTF
TRBV19,.,TRBJ1-5,.,CASSIVEGLNQPQHF
TRBV30,.,TRBJ2-3,TRBD1,CAWMPKGAADTQYF
TRBV7-7,once,TRBJ1-6,.,CASSLDIYSPLHF
TRBV11-2,.,TRBJ1-4,.,CASSLEAGGNEKLFF
TRBV30,.,TRBJ1-5,TRBD1,CAWKIQGEPSAPAF
TRBV7-2,.,TRBJ2-7,.,CASSLLDSYEQYF
TRBV5-1,.,TRBJ1-1,.,CASSLTPTAGFMNTEAFF
TRBV29-1,.,TRBJ2-3,.,CSVRWDPRSDTQYF
TRBV6-5,.,TRBJ1-2,TRBD1,CASRQPGQGNYGYTF
TRBV4-1,.,TRBJ2-3,TRBD1,CASSPLGLFADRDTDTQYF
TRBV2,.,TRBJ1-1,.,CASSDPGGKKAFF
TRBV2,.,TRBJ2-5,.,CASSEAEGTEETQYF
TRBV14,.,TRBJ2-4,TRBD2,CASSRRTSGRHSSQYF
TRBV4-3,.,.,.,CASSQKWDFRYEQYF